The T cell receptor beta chain described here comes from a study of CD8+CD57+ T cells in acquired aplastic anemia. Study summary: Mean DNA quantity obtained from sorted CD4+ and CD8+ cells was 3 to 3.5 ug. Study results and caveats: Patients and controls had in common 25 to 35 CD8+ CDR3 sequences.

Concerning this clonotype itself: The antigen is unknown. A junction boundary mismatches the germline segment, possibly from a read error.

Selection for sequencing was limited to patients who had shown CD8+CD57+ cell expansion by flow cytometry. Patients, without exception, had severe acquired aplastic anemia. By the time of blood sampling, patients had still received no therapy. Profiles of TCR beta VDJ and CDR3 were generated from a genomic DNA template. TCRdb used MiXCR to reprocess the reads, holding one entry per CDR3 protein. Among under 250,000 distinct CDR3 sequences listed, around half were seen once. Germline loops: CDR1 DFQATT, CDR2 SNEGSKA (reference sequence). The CDR3 contains 14 residues. The chain joins TRBV20-1 to TRBJ2-7, with TRBD1 matching over 9 bases. Material: sorted CD4+, CD8+, or CD8+CD57+ T cells (not recorded which) from PBMCs. The TCR was taken from a human donor with aplastic anemia. CDR3 bases: TGCAGTGCTAGAGTGGACAGGGGCTCCTGCGAGCAGCACTTC. The encoded protein is CSARVDRGSCEQHF.